The 8 T cell receptor beta chains below were found in one sample sequenced in a study of T cell clones after liver transplantation. The protocol was immunoSEQ multiplex PCR, while the TCRdb copy is restricted to in-frame clones and leaves out a portion. Of tens of thousands of clones in the sample, 80% to 85% were seen once. Material: CD4+ T cells from blood, obtained 45 to 46 months after liver transplant. The receptor source for this set is a human patient who received a liver transplant. Some T cells may have come from the graft donor.

The chain is built from TRBV7-6 and TRBJ2-1, with TRBD2 as a possible D gene (5 bases). Trimming shortened V by 1 base and J by 4 bases, and 14 bases separated the two germline ends. The germline V gene has CDR1 SGHVS and CDR2 FNYEAQ. The CDR3 runs 16 residues. CDR3 sequence reads: CASSLGSQRRYNEQFF. The CDR3 nucleotides are TGTGCCAGCAGCTTAGGATCCCAGCGGCGTTACAATGAGCAGTTCTTC.

V is TRBV6-6 and J is TRBJ2-1, with D unresolved. CDR3 length: 11 residues. The germline V gene encodes CDR1 MNHNY and CDR2 SVGAGI (reference sequence). V lost 2 bases to trimming and J lost 9 bases, with 5 bases between them. This CDR3 is CASSYGSEQFF. In nucleotides, the CDR3 is TGTGCCAGCAGTTACGGTTCTGAGCAGTTCTTC.

The chain joins TRBV2 to TRBJ2-1; 9 bases line up with TRBD2. The CDR3 sequence is 14 residues long. Trimming cost V 2 bases and J 4 bases; bases outside gene matches: 0. Germline-derived CDR1 and CDR2 are SNHLY and FYNNEI. The CDR3 loop is CASSELAGYNEQFF. In DNA form, the CDR3 reads TGTGCCAGCAGTGAACTAGCGGGGTACAATGAGCAGTTCTTC.

The rearrangement links TRBV6-1 to TRBJ2-6; 8 bases match TRBD1. The CDR3 spans 14 residues. The V and J ends lost 9 bases and 2 bases, in that order; junction bases with no gene match: 3. Germline CDR1 is MNHNS and CDR2 is SASEGT. The chain's CDR3 is CASTRGPGANVLTF. CDR3 bases: TGTGCCAGTACCAGGGGGCCTGGGGCCAACGTCCTGACTTTC.

The CDR3: CASSKACEAFF. The CDR3 DNA follows: TGTGCCAGCAGCAAAGCGTGTGAAGCTTTCTTT. The gene calls are TRBV21-1 and TRBJ1-1. TRBV21-1 is tagged as a pseudogene. This CDR3 has 11 amino acids.

By frequency in the sample, this clone is medium-sized. The chain links TRBV11-1 to TRBJ2-7, with TRBD1 matching 8 bases. This CDR3 is 14 amino acids long. V lost 4 bases, J lost 4 bases, and 6 bases stayed unmatched. Germline CDR1 reads SGHAT; CDR2 reads FQDESV (reference sequence). The CDR3 sequence is CASSYSGQGYEQYF. As DNA, the CDR3 is TGTGCCAGCAGCTATTCCGGACAGGGTTACGAGCAGTACTTC. The entire variable domain, with the rest obtained from reference TRBV11-1 and TRBJ2-7, is as follows: EAEVAQSPRYKITEKSQAVAFWCDPISGHATLYWYRQILGQGPELLVQFQDESVVDDSQLPKDRFSAERLKGVDSTLKIQPAELGDSAMYLCASSYSGQGYEQYFGPGTRLTVT.

V gene TRBV9 combines with J gene TRBJ2-3, with 16 bases identical to TRBD2. The CDR3 is 16 amino acids. Germline V gene data show CDR1 as SGDLS and CDR2 as YYNGEE. V was clipped by 4 bases and J by 5 bases; unmatched bases: 4. CDR3 DNA sequence: TGTGCCAGCAGCCAGGGGACTAGCGGGAGGGTAGATACGCAGTATTTT. Its translation: CASSQGTSGRVDTQYF.

The chain employs TRBV6-1 and TRBJ2-7, with a tentative D call TRBD2 (5 bases). Germline V lookup: CDR1 MNHNS, CDR2 SASEGT. The CDR3 is 13 residues long. With 6 bases removed from V and 4 bases from J, the gap between germline ends came to 13 bases. CDR3 sequence: CASSLRVKYEQYF. The CDR3 DNA reads TGTGCCAGCAGCTTGAGGGTGAAATACGAGCAGTACTTC.